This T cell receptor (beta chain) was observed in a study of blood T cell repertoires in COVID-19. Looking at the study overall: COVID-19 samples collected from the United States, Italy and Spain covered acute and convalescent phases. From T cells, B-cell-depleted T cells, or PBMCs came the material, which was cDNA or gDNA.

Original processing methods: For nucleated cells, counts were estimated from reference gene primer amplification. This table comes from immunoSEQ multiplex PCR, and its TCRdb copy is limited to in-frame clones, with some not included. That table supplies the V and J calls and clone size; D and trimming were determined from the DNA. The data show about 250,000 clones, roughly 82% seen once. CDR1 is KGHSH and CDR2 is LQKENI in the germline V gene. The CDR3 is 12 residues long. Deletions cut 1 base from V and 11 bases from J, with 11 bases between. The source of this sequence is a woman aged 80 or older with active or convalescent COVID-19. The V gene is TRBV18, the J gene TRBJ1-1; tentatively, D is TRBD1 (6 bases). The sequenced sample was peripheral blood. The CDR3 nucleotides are TGTGCCAGCTCACCACTCGGGGACAAGGCTTTCTTT. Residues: CASSPLGDKAFF.